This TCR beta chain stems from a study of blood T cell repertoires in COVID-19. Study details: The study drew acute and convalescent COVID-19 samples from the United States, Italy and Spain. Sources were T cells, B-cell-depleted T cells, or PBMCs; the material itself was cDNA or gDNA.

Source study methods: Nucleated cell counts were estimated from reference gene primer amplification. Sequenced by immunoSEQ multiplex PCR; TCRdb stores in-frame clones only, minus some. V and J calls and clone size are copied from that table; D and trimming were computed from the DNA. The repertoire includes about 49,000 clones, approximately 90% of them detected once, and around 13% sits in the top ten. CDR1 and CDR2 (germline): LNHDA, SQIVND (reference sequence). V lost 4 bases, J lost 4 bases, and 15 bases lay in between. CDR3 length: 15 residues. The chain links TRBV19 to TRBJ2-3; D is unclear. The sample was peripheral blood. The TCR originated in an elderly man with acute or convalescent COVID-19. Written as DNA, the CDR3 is TGTGCCAGTAGTACCCCCCGTTTGAACTCAGATACGCAGTATTTT. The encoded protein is CASSTPRLNSDTQYF.